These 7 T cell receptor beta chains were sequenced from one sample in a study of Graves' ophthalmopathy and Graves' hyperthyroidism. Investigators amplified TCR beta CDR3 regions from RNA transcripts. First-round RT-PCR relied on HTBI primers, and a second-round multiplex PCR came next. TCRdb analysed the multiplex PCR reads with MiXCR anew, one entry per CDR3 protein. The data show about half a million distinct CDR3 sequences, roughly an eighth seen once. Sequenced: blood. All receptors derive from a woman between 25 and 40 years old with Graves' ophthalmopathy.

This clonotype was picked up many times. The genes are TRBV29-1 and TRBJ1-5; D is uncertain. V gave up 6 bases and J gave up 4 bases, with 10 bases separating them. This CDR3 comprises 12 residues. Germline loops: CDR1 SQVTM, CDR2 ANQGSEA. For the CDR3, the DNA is TGCAGCGTCCAAGACACAAATCAGCCCCAGCATTTT. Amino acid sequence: CSVQDTNQPQHF. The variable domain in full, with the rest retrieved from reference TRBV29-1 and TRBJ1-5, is SAVISQKPSRDICQRGTSLTIQCQVDSQVTMMFWYRQQPGQSLTLIATANQGSEATYESGFVIDKFPISRPNLTFSTLTVSNMSPEDSSIYLCSVQDTNQPQHFGDGTRLSIL.

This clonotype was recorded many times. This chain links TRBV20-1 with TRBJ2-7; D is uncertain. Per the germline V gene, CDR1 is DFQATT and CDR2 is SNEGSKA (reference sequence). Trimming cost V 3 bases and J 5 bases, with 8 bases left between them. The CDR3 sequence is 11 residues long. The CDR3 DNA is TGCAGTGCTAGTTTGGTCAACGAGCAGTACTTC. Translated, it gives CSASLVNEQYF.

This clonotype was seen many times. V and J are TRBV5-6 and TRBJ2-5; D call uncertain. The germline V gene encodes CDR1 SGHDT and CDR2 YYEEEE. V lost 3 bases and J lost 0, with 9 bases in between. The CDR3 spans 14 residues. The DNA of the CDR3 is TGTGCCAGCAGCTCTGGACCCAACCAAGAGACCCAGTACTTC. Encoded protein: CASSSGPNQETQYF.

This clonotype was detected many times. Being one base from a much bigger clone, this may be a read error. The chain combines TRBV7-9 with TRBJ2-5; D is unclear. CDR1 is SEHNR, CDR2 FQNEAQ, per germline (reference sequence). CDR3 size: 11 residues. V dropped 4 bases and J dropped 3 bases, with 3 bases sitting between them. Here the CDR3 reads CASSSEETQYF. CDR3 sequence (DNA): TGTGCCAGCAGCTCAGAAGAGACCCAGTACTTC.

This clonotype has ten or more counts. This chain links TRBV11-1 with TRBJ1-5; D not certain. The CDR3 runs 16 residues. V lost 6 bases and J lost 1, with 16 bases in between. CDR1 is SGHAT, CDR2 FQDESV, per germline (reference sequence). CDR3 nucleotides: TGTGCCAGCAGGCAGACGGGCCAGCGGAGCAATCAGCCCCAGCATTTT. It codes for CASRQTGQRSNQPQHF.

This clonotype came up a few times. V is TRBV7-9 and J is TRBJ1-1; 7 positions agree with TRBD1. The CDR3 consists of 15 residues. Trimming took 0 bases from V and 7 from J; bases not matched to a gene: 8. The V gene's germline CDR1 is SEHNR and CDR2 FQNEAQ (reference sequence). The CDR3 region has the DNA TGTGCCAGCAGCTTAGCGGGGGGGACAGTCCTTGAAGCTTTCTTT. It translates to CASSLAGGTVLEAFF.

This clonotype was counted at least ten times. The CDR3 DNA reads TGCGCCAGCGGTGGGTACAGGGTCGGCTACACTGAAGCTTTCTTT. It encodes CASGGYRVGYTEAFF. The rearrangement uses TRBV4-1 and TRBJ1-1; perhaps TRBD1 as D (6 bases). CDR1 MGHRA and CDR2 YSYEKL come from the germline V gene. V lost 8 bases, J lost 3 bases, and 19 bases lay in between. This CDR3 spans 15 amino acids.